A single sample is the source of the 32 T cell receptor beta chains below, sequenced in a study of blood T cell repertoires in COVID-19. The repertoire was sequenced with immunoSEQ multiplex PCR; TCRdb's copy has only in-frame clones and lacks some. The sample lists over 200,000 clones; 87% were seen once. Sequenced: PBMCs or T cells enriched from blood (not recorded which). Receptors originate from a man aged 30 to 45 who had recovered from COVID-19.

This sequence joins TRBV3-1 (or the pseudogene TRBV3-2) and TRBJ1-2; D may be TRBD1 (6 bases). This CDR3 comprises 14 residues. The germline V gene has CDR1 LGHDT and CDR2 YNNKEL (reference sequence). Trimming stripped 1 base from V and 5 bases from J, with 11 bases between. The chain's CDR3 is CASSQVSGDYGYTF. CDR3 sequence (DNA): TGTGCCAGCAGCCAAGTCTCAGGGGATTATGGCTACACCTTC.

The chain employs TRBV10-3 and TRBJ1-5; the match to TRBD1 covers 7 bases. With 3 bases clipped from V and 5 bases from J, the junction kept 4 bases outside the gene matches. CDR3 length: 14 residues. Per germline, CDR1 ENHRY and CDR2 SYGVKD. Here the CDR3 reads CAISEGTEYQPQHF. CDR3 nucleotides: TGTGCCATCAGTGAAGGGACAGAGTATCAGCCCCAGCATTTT.

This chain connects TRBV11-2 to TRBJ2-1; TRBD2 is a possible D gene (6 bases). The CDR3 has 17 amino acids. The germline V gene encodes CDR1 SGHAT and CDR2 FQNNGV. Trimming pared 4 bases from V and 4 bases from J, leaving 20 bases between. Here the CDR3 reads CASSSKRAQSLYNEQFF. The CDR3 DNA reads TGTGCCAGCAGCTCGAAGCGGGCGCAAAGTTTATACAATGAGCAGTTCTTC.

Concerning this clone: At one of its ends the junction is not consistent with the germline gene, which may arise from a read error. The chain joins TRBV14 to TRBJ1-1; maybe TRBD1 (6 bases). The germline gives CDR1 SGHDN, CDR2 FVKESK. The CDR3 loop spans 14 amino acids. The DNA of the CDR3 is TGTGCCAGCAGCCAAGAACGGACGATACGGACAGCGAGTTTT. Amino acids: CASSQERTIRTASF.

The chain links TRBV3-1 (or the pseudogene TRBV3-2) to TRBJ1-5; a possible D gene is TRBD1 (5 bases). The CDR3 totals 16 residues. Looked up from germline, CDR1 is LGHDT and CDR2 is YNNKEL (reference sequence). V gave up 0 bases and J gave up 3 bases, with 12 bases separating them. The CDR3 spells CASSQDLGGDNQPQHF. The CDR3 region has the DNA TGTGCCAGCAGCCAAGATCTCGGAGGGGACAATCAGCCCCAGCATTTT.

The chain combines TRBV10-3 with TRBJ2-7; a possible D gene is TRBD1 (6 bases). This CDR3 contains 13 residues. Trimming took off 6 bases at V and 3 bases at J, with 12 bases between the two ends. The germline CDR1 and CDR2 sequences are ENHRY and SYGVKD. The CDR3 bases are TGTGCCATCAGCATGAGGACAGACTACGAGCAGTACTTC. It codes for CAISMRTDYEQYF.

The chain has TRBV12-3 or TRBV12-4 and TRBJ1-6; 9 bases map to TRBD1. V was pared by 11 bases and J by 6 bases, with 5 bases of the junction left unmatched. The CDR3 loop spans 13 amino acids. The CDR3, as DNA: TGTGCCGCAGGGACAGGGCGTAATTCACCCCTCCACTTT. Translating it yields CAAGTGRNSPLHF.

To note about this clone: The same CDR3 is also encoded by other DNA sequences in this sample. The chain joins TRBV12-3 or TRBV12-4 to TRBJ2-7; weak D call: TRBD2 (5 bases). Trimming pared 2 bases from V and 3 bases from J, leaving 8 bases between. The CDR3 consists of 13 residues. This chain's CDR3 is CASSLISGYEQYF. CDR3 coding DNA: TGTGCCAGCAGTTTAATCAGCGGCTACGAGCAGTACTTC.

CDR3 loop: CASSLGGRVTDTQYF. The CDR3 nucleotides read TGTGCCAGCAGCCTAGGTGGCAGGGTTACAGATACGCAGTATTTT. V usage is TRBV11-1 and J usage is TRBJ2-3; tentative D call: TRBD1 (5 bases). CDR3 size: 15 residues. V lost 5 bases and J lost 3, with 15 bases in between. Germline V CDR1 and CDR2: SGHAT, FQDESV (reference sequence).

The CDR3 nucleotides read TGTGCCAGCAGCCAGCCCGGGACTAGCGGGGTCGGGTTGGATACGCAGTATTTT. This codes for CASSQPGTSGVGLDTQYF. V gene TRBV14 combines with J gene TRBJ2-3; 13 bases are shared with TRBD2. Losses at the gene ends were 3 bases for V and 6 bases for J; bases not matched to a gene: 12. CDR3 length: 18 residues. The germline gives CDR1 SGHDN, CDR2 FVKESK.

The V and J genes are TRBV6-1 and TRBJ1-5; 8 positions match TRBD1. The CDR3 spans 15 residues. Germline CDR1 reads MNHNS; CDR2 reads SASEGT. After removal of 3 bases from V and 7 bases from J, the junction contained 8 bases not matched to a gene. This CDR3 reads CASSELDRDLQPQHF. The CDR3 bases are TGTGCCAGCAGTGAGTTGGACAGGGACCTACAGCCCCAGCATTTT.

V usage is TRBV7-2 and J usage is TRBJ1-5; D remains ambiguous. The CDR3 totals 15 residues. The germline V gene encodes CDR1 SGHTA and CDR2 FQGNSA. Deletions cut 2 bases from V and 0 bases from J, with 8 bases between. This CDR3 is CASSLQDYSNQPQHF. The CDR3 bases are TGTGCCAGCAGCTTACAGGACTATAGCAATCAGCCCCAGCATTTT. Based on the CDR3 plus reference TRBV7-2 and TRBJ1-5, the full variable domain is GAGVSQSPSNKVTEKGKDVELRCDPISGHTALYWYRQSLGQGLEFLIYFQGNSAPDKSGLPSDRFSAERTGGSVSTLTIQRTQQEDSAVYLCASSLQDYSNQPQHFGDGTRLSIL.

The chain has TRBV3-1 (or the pseudogene TRBV3-2) and TRBJ2-5; 7 bases agree with TRBD2. Germline lookup yields CDR1 LGHDT and CDR2 YNNKEL (reference sequence). V shed 3 bases and J 4 bases; nucleotides not matched to a gene: 5. This CDR3 has 14 residues. CDR3 protein: CASSHGTMGETQYF. CDR3 sequence (DNA): TGTGCCAGCAGCCACGGGACTATGGGAGAGACCCAGTACTTC.

V is TRBV5-8 and J is TRBJ2-1; 13 bases map to TRBD2. The germline gives CDR1 SGHTS, CDR2 YDEGEE. This CDR3 contains 17 residues. V was pared by 0 bases and J by 2 bases, with 2 bases of the junction left unmatched. The CDR3 DNA reads TGTGCCAGCAGCTTGGCCGGGACTAGCGGGGCCTACAATGAGCAGTTCTTC. Translated: CASSLAGTSGAYNEQFF.

The chain combines TRBV13 with TRBJ1-3; D perhaps matches TRBD1 (5 bases). CDR1 PRHDT and CDR2 FYEKMQ come from the germline V gene (reference sequence). With 5 bases removed from V and 1 base from J, the gap between germline ends came to 9 bases. The CDR3 length is 14 residues. For the CDR3, the DNA is TGTGCCAGCAGCCTCCGACAGTCTGGAAACACCATATATTTT. The encoded protein is CASSLRQSGNTIYF. Based on the CDR3 plus reference TRBV13 and TRBJ1-3, the full variable domain is AAGVIQSPRHLIKEKRETATLKCYPIPRHDTVYWYQQGPGQDPQFLISFYEKMQSDKGSIPDRFSAQQFSDYHSELNMSSLELGDSALYFCASSLRQSGNTIYFGEGSWLTVV.

This clone was observed a single time. Written as DNA, the CDR3 is TGCGCCAGCAGCCCCGGAGGGCGGGAGCTGGCGGGCTACACCTTC. Encoded protein: CASSPGGRELAGYTF. The V call is TRBV5-1, the J call TRBJ1-2; D is unclear. Germline loops: CDR1 SGHRS, CDR2 YFSETQ. V was pared by 4 bases and J by 8 bases, with 21 bases between. The CDR3 has 15 residues.

J is TRBJ1-2 and V is TRBV6-5, with 8 bases fitting TRBD1. This CDR3 spans 12 amino acids. Germline assignment: CDR1 MNHEY and CDR2 SVGAGI. Trimming removed 6 bases from V and 7 bases from J; junction bases left unmatched: 4. The CDR3 protein is CASSTGGRGYTF. The CDR3 DNA reads TGTGCCAGCAGCACAGGGGGTCGTGGCTACACCTTC.

In its sample, this clone was seen once. The gene calls are TRBV6-5 and TRBJ1-4, with D tentatively TRBD1 (6 bases). CDR3 length: 12 residues. Germline-derived CDR1 and CDR2 are MNHEY and SVGAGI. The germline V and J ends were trimmed by 6 bases and 16 bases, with 18 bases remaining between them. Here the CDR3 reads CASSNRTERPFF. The DNA of the CDR3 is TGTGCCAGCAGCAATAGGACAGAGCGACCGTTTTTT.

The chain couples TRBV28 to TRBJ1-2; D is ambiguous. The CDR3 extends over 12 amino acids. The V and J ends lost 4 bases and 4 bases respectively, with 7 bases between them. CDR1 and CDR2 from the germline V gene are MDHEN and SYDVKM. The chain's CDR3 is CASSWRGYGYTF. The CDR3 coding sequence is TGTGCCAGCAGTTGGCGGGGCTATGGCTACACCTTC.

As DNA, the CDR3 is TGTGCCAGCAGTCACACGGTAGCGGGGACCTACAATGAGCAGTTCTTC. This gives the protein CASSHTVAGTYNEQFF. The chain has TRBV28 and TRBJ2-1, with 8 positions matching TRBD2. V gave up 5 bases and J gave up 2 bases; unmatched junction bases: 8. CDR3 length: 16 residues. The germline gives CDR1 MDHEN, CDR2 SYDVKM.

CDR3 sequence: CASSYTFSNQPQHF. DNA for the CDR3: TGTGCCAGCAGTTACACTTTTTCCAATCAGCCCCAGCATTTT. The rearrangement uses TRBV6-2 or TRBV6-3 and TRBJ1-5; D is uncertain. Germline V CDR1 and CDR2: MNHEY, SVGEGT. Trimming took 2 bases from V and 3 from J, leaving 8 bases between them. This CDR3 comprises 14 residues.

The V and J genes are TRBV28 and TRBJ1-2, with D maybe TRBD1 (6 bases). Trimming took off 1 base at V and 2 bases at J, with 11 bases between the two ends. The CDR3 has 15 amino acids. Per the germline V gene, CDR1 is MDHEN and CDR2 is SYDVKM. The DNA for the CDR3 is TGTGCCAGCAGTTTATTTTCGGACAGAAACTATGGCTACACCTTC. Its protein product is CASSLFSDRNYGYTF.

This clone was seen repeatedly, ten times or more. The chain recombines TRBV19 with TRBJ2-3, with D hard to call. Trimming took off 3 bases at V and 5 bases at J, with 9 bases between the two ends. This CDR3 has 13 residues. Per the germline V gene, CDR1 is LNHDA and CDR2 is SQIVND (reference sequence). The chain's CDR3 is CASSIEVQDTQYF. CDR3 nucleotides: TGTGCCAGTAGTATCGAGGTGCAAGATACGCAGTATTTT.

As DNA, the CDR3 is TGTGCCAGCACCCCGGGGGTACCTATGAACACTGAAGCTTTCTTT. It specifies CASTPGVPMNTEAFF. The V call is TRBV6-5, the J call TRBJ1-1, with D perhaps matching TRBD1 (5 bases). Germline V gene lookup returns CDR1 MNHEY and CDR2 SVGAGI. CDR3 size: 15 residues. The V gene lost 7 bases and the J gene lost 0 bases, with 15 bases spanning the gap.

V gene TRBV24-1 combines with J gene TRBJ1-1, with D perhaps matching TRBD1 (6 bases). CDR3 length equals 11 residues. Germline CDR1 KGHDR, CDR2 SFDVKD. With 1 base removed from V and 12 bases from J, the gap between germline ends came to 8 bases. The CDR3 is CATSDLTGTFF. In DNA, the CDR3 is TGTGCCACCAGTGATTTAACAGGGACTTTCTTT.

J is TRBJ1-5 and V is TRBV19; unclear D gene. Germline values: CDR1 LNHDA, CDR2 SQIVND (reference sequence). V lost 8 bases, J lost 5 bases, and 13 bases lay in between. The CDR3 sequence is 13 residues long. CDR3 residues: CASAGILHQPQHF. The CDR3 DNA is TGTGCCAGTGCCGGGATCCTTCATCAGCCCCAGCATTTT.

V and J are TRBV4-1 and TRBJ2-3; 11 bases are a match to TRBD2. With V trimmed by 3 bases and J by 2 bases, 7 bases remained unmatched. The CDR3 spans 17 residues. CDR1 is MGHRA, CDR2 YSYEKL, per germline. In nucleotides, the CDR3 is TGCGCCAGCAGCCACCTACCTAGCGGGGGGAACACAGATACGCAGTATTTT. Protein sequence: CASSHLPSGGNTDTQYF.

The rearrangement uses TRBV11-2 and TRBJ1-5; D uncertain. This CDR3 has 14 amino acids. CDR1 is SGHAT, CDR2 FQNNGV, per germline. The ends were cut back, 1 base at V and 7 bases at J, with 11 bases in the middle. DNA of the CDR3: TGTGCCAGCAGCTTAGGGGGAGGGTCACAGCCCCAGCATTTT. Its translation: CASSLGGGSQPQHF.

CDR3 DNA sequence: TGTGCCAGCTCACCGTTGGGGGCAGGGCTCGACGGAAACACCATATATTTT. It is translated as CASSPLGAGLDGNTIYF. The chain joins TRBV18 to TRBJ1-3, with D perhaps TRBD1 (6 bases). Trimming removed 3 bases at V and 4 bases at J, with 19 bases between. The CDR3 loop spans 17 amino acids. Germline-derived CDR1 and CDR2 are KGHSH and LQKENI.

The V call is TRBV10-3, the J call TRBJ1-3; 7 nucleotides match TRBD1. After removal of 6 bases from V and 2 bases from J, the junction contained 7 bases not matched to a gene. The CDR3 has 15 residues. Germline CDR1 and CDR2: ENHRY and SYGVKD. The CDR3 coding sequence is TGTGCCATCAGAACTACCGGGACAGCTGGAAACACCATATATTTT. Translating it yields CAIRTTGTAGNTIYF.

The rearrangement uses TRBV19 and TRBJ2-7, with D possibly TRBD2 on 6 matching bases. The ends were cut back, 4 bases at V and 6 bases at J, with 19 bases in the middle. This CDR3 is built from 15 residues. Germline V gene sequence: CDR1 LNHDA, CDR2 SQIVND (reference sequence). CDR3 region: CASSKAGLPPAEQYF. The DNA of the CDR3 is TGTGCCAGTAGTAAGGCGGGACTTCCCCCTGCCGAGCAGTACTTC.

The chain has TRBV6-2 or TRBV6-3 and TRBJ1-2; TRBD1 might be the D (5 bases). The CDR3 consists of 17 residues. Per the germline V gene, CDR1 is MNHEY and CDR2 is SVGEGT. Trimming shortened V by 5 bases and J by 4 bases, and 23 bases separated the two germline ends. CDR3 coding DNA: TGTGCCAGCAGTCCGCATTTCCCGGGAGGGACGGGCTATGGCTACACCTTC. Its translation is CASSPHFPGGTGYGYTF.